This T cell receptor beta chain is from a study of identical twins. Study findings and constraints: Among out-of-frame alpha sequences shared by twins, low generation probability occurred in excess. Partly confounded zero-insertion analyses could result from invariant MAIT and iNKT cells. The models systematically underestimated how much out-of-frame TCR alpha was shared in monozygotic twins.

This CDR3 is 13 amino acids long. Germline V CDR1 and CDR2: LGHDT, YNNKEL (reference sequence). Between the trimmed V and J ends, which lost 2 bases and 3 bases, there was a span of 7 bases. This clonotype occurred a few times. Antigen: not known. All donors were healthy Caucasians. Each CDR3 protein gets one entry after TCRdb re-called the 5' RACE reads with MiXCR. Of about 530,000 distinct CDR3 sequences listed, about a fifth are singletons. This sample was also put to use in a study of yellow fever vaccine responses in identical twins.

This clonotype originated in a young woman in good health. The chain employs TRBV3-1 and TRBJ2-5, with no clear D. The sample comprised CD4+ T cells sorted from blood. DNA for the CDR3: TGTGCCAGCAGCCAATTAAAGAAAGAGACCCAGTACTTC. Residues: CASSQLKKETQYF.